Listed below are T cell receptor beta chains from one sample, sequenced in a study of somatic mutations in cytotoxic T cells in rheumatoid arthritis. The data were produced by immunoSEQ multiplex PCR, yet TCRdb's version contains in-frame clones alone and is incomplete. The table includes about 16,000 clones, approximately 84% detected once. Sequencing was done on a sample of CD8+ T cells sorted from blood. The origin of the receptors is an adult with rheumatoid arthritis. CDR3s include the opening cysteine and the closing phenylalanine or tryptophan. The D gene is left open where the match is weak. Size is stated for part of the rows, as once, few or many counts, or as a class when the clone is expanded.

CASSLLLAGSNEQFF	TGTGCCAGCAGTCTTTTACTAGCGGGGAGCAATGAGCAGTTCTTC	TRBD2	TRBJ2-1	TRBV6-1	.
CASSAKGGPGNTIYF	TGTGCCAGCAGTGCCAAAGGTGGCCCCGGAAACACCATATATTTT	.	TRBJ1-3	TRBV27	.
CASSLSIADEQYF	TGTGCCAGCAGTTTATCGATCGCGGACGAGCAGTACTTC	.	TRBJ2-7	TRBV27	.
CASSQDLAGLYEQYF	TGTGCCAGCAGCCAAGATCTAGCGGGACTCTACGAGCAGTACTTC	TRBD2	TRBJ2-7	TRBV4-2	.
CASSIRPPDLAKNIQYF	TGTGCCAGTAGTATTAGGCCCCCGGATTTAGCCAAAAACATTCAGTACTTC	.	TRBJ2-4	TRBV19	.
CASSQALDIQYF	TGCGCCAGCAGCCAAGCCTTGGACATTCAGTACTTC	.	TRBJ2-4	TRBV4-1	.
CASSFGVYYGYTF	TGTGCCAGCAGTTTTGGGGTTTACTATGGCTACACCTTC	.	TRBJ1-2	TRBV27	.
CASSLSVTADYGYTF	TGTGCCAGCAGCCTCTCGGTTACCGCTGACTATGGCTACACCTTC	.	TRBJ1-2	TRBV27	.
CASSLIQSGHNQPQHF	TGTGCCAGCAGCTTAATCCAGAGTGGGCACAATCAGCCCCAGCATTTT	.	TRBJ1-5	TRBV11-2	.
CASSSHDREDYGYTF	TGTGCCAGCAGCTCCCACGACAGGGAAGACTATGGCTACACCTTC	.	TRBJ1-2	TRBV21-1	.
CSVDGAGWAGELFF	TGCAGCGTTGATGGGGCCGGGTGGGCCGGGGAGCTGTTTTTT	.	TRBJ2-2	TRBV29-1	.
CAISESFTGELFF	TGTGCCATCAGTGAGTCGTTCACCGGGGAGCTGTTTTTT	.	TRBJ2-2	TRBV10-3	.
CASIVPVVTQYF	TGCGCCAGCATAGTCCCGGTCGTGACCCAGTACTTC	.	TRBJ2-5	TRBV23-1	medium-sized
CASNSGQGGRGTEAFF	TGTGCCAGCAACTCTGGACAGGGGGGAAGAGGAACTGAAGCTTTCTTT	TRBD1	TRBJ1-1	TRBV9	.
CASTLGQGDYNEQFF	TGTGCCAGCACCCTGGGACAGGGGGACTACAATGAGCAGTTCTTC	TRBD1	TRBJ2-1	TRBV6-1	few
CASSLGNLQGSNEQYF	TGTGCCAGCAGTTTAGGAAATTTACAGGGGTCCAACGAGCAGTACTTC	TRBD1	TRBJ2-7	TRBV27	once